A single sample is the source of the 25 T cell receptor beta chains below, sequenced in a study of blood T cell repertoires in COVID-19. Some clones are missing from TCRdb's copy, which holds only in-frame ones; the method was immunoSEQ multiplex PCR. The sample has around 71,000 clones, more than 70% seen once; the top ten hold roughly 5.5%. The source material was peripheral blood. The receptors were sampled from a man older than 75 with acute or convalescent COVID-19.

This clone was counted once. The J gene is TRBJ1-1, the V gene TRBV5-1, with TRBD1 identical over 7 bases. V lost 3 bases and J lost 1; bases outside the gene matches: 6. The CDR3 has 15 residues. Germline values: CDR1 SGHRS, CDR2 YFSETQ. CDR3 nucleotides: TGCGCCAGCAGCTCCAGACAGGGCCCGAACACTGAAGCTTTCTTT. It translates to CASSSRQGPNTEAFF.

This clone was seen a few times. The J gene is TRBJ2-2, the V gene TRBV5-1, with TRBD1 as a possible D gene (6 bases). The CDR3 runs to 15 residues. Trimming stripped 8 bases from V and 1 base from J, with 15 bases between. Germline CDR1 and CDR2: SGHRS and YFSETQ. The CDR3 sequence: CASGPGHMNTGELFF. The CDR3 region has the DNA TGCGCCAGTGGCCCGGGACATATGAACACCGGGGAGCTGTTTTTT.

The rearrangement links TRBV7-8 to TRBJ2-4; 10 bases agree with TRBD1. Germline CDR1 is SGHVS and CDR2 is FQNEAQ. The CDR3 is made up of 18 amino acids. J was trimmed by 0 bases and V by 5 bases; bases with no gene match: 10. CDR3 coding DNA: TGTGCCAGCAGCCGCCCCGGGACAGGGGAACTAGCCAAAAACATTCAGTACTTC. Encoded protein: CASSRPGTGELAKNIQYF. Using reference TRBV7-8 and TRBJ2-4 for the parts outside the CDR3, the full variable domain is GAGVSQSPRYKVAKRGQDVALRCDPISGHVSLFWYQQALGQGPEFLTYFQNEAQLDKSGLPSDRFFAERPEGSVSTLKIQRTQQEDSAVYLCASSRPGTGELAKNIQYFGAGTRLSVL.

V usage is TRBV5-6 and J usage is TRBJ1-2; D unresolved. Trimming pared 4 bases from V and 7 bases from J, leaving 14 bases between. CDR1 is SGHDT and CDR2 is YYEEEE in the germline V gene. The CDR3 is 13 amino acids. The CDR3 region has the DNA TGTGCCAGCAGCCCCACTAAGAGGCCTGGCTACACCTTC. It specifies CASSPTKRPGYTF.

The gene calls are TRBV11-3 and TRBJ2-1; 9 bases fit TRBD2. There are 16 residues in the CDR3. Germline loops: CDR1 SGHNT, CDR2 YENEEA. The J segment lost 4 bases and the V segment lost 5 bases, leaving 9 bases of the junction unmatched. The CDR3 reads CASSNQLAGHYNEQFF. Here the CDR3 DNA reads TGTGCCAGCAGCAACCAGCTAGCGGGACATTACAATGAGCAGTTCTTC.

V is TRBV11-2 and J is TRBJ2-2; TRBD2 matches at 7 bases. The CDR3 totals 14 residues. V dropped 0 bases and J dropped 11; count of bases not matched to a gene: 6. Germline V gene sequence: CDR1 SGHAT, CDR2 FQNNGV. This chain's CDR3 is CASSLDGGRVELFF. DNA of the CDR3: TGTGCCAGCAGCTTAGATGGTGGGAGGGTAGAGCTGTTTTTT. The variable domain in full, with the rest retrieved from reference TRBV11-2 and TRBJ2-2, is EAGVAQSPRYKIIEKRQSVAFWCNPISGHATLYWYQQILGQGPKLLIQFQNNGVVDDSQLPKDRFSAERLKGVDSTLKIQPAKLEDSAVYLCASSLDGGRVELFFGEGSRLTVL.

V and J are TRBV10-2 and TRBJ2-3; 10 nucleotides line up with TRBD2. J gave up 5 bases and V 2 bases, and 4 bases lay outside the gene matches. The CDR3 covers 15 residues. CDR1 WSHSY and CDR2 SAAADI come from the germline V gene. The CDR3 protein is CASSEIAGGLDTQYF. Written as DNA, the CDR3 is TGCGCCAGCAGTGAGATAGCGGGAGGTCTAGATACGCAGTATTTT.

This clone was counted only a few times. The chain carries TRBV30 and TRBJ1-5, with D possibly TRBD1 on 5 matching bases. V was shortened by 3 bases and J by 0 bases, with 15 bases between the two germline ends. Per the germline V gene, CDR1 is GTSNPN and CDR2 is SVGIG (reference sequence). The CDR3 is made up of 16 amino acids. The CDR3 region is CAWSPSWDYSNQPQHF. The CDR3 nucleotides are TGTGCCTGGAGCCCGTCTTGGGACTATAGCAATCAGCCCCAGCATTTT.

V is TRBV20-1 and J is TRBJ1-1, with a tentative D call TRBD1 (6 bases). Trimming removed 6 bases from V and 3 bases from J, with 8 bases in between. Germline V gene sequence: CDR1 DFQATT, CDR2 SNEGSKA (reference sequence). The CDR3 sequence is 11 residues long. The CDR3 sequence: CSADSDTEAFF. In nucleotides, the CDR3 is TGCAGTGCGGACAGCGACACTGAAGCTTTCTTT.

This sequence joins TRBV11-2 and TRBJ1-2, with D possibly matching TRBD1 (6 bases). The CDR3 is 13 amino acids. V was trimmed by 5 bases and J by 1 base, leaving 8 bases between them. CDR1 and CDR2 from the germline V gene are SGHAT and FQNNGV. CDR3 DNA: TGTGCCAGCAGCCCGGACAGTAACTATGGCTACACCTTC. This encodes CASSPDSNYGYTF. Together with reference TRBV11-2 and TRBJ1-2, the CDR3 gives the full variable domain: EAGVAQSPRYKIIEKRQSVAFWCNPISGHATLYWYQQILGQGPKLLIQFQNNGVVDDSQLPKDRFSAERLKGVDSTLKIQPAKLEDSAVYLCASSPDSNYGYTFGSGTRLTVV.

The chain joins TRBV27 to TRBJ2-7; 9 bases are shared with TRBD2. There are 14 residues in the CDR3. V trimming: 5 bases; J trimming: 3 bases; junction bases outside the gene matches: 5. Per the germline V gene, CDR1 is MNHEY and CDR2 is SMNVEV (reference sequence). CDR3 DNA: TGTGCCAGCAGTGTCGGACTAGCGAGCTACGAGCAGTACTTC. It encodes CASSVGLASYEQYF.

In DNA form, the CDR3 reads TGTGCCAGCAGTGACTCAGGGGGATCTGGAAACACCATATATTTT. Translated, it gives CASSDSGGSGNTIYF. This chain links TRBV6-4 with TRBJ1-3, with D possibly matching TRBD1 (6 bases). V lost 0 bases to trimming and J lost 1 base, with 7 bases between them. Looked up from germline, CDR1 is MRHNA and CDR2 is SNTAGT. There are 15 residues in the CDR3.

V and J are TRBV4-3 and TRBJ1-4; the match to TRBD1 covers 9 bases. The CDR3 length is 16 residues. The germline V gene encodes CDR1 LGHNA and CDR2 YSLEER. The V segment lost 0 bases and the J segment 7 bases; nucleotides outside the gene matches: 6. CDR3 bases: TGCGCCAGCAGCCAAGATATGGGACAGGGAGGTGAAAAACTGTTTTTT. This encodes CASSQDMGQGGEKLFF.

The chain uses TRBV6-2 or TRBV6-3 and TRBJ2-3, with 8 positions matching TRBD2. The V gene end was trimmed by 4 bases and the J gene end by 1 base; junction bases not matched to a gene: 7. The CDR3 contains 16 residues. Per the germline V gene, CDR1 is MNHEY and CDR2 is SVGEGT. The DNA of the CDR3 is TGTGCCAGCAGTTCCGGCGGGAGGAGAGGCACAGATACGCAGTATTTT. Protein sequence: CASSSGGRRGTDTQYF.

CDR3 DNA: TGTGCCAGCAGCTTAGGCGGGGCGAACCAAGAGACCCAGTACTTC. It translates to CASSLGGANQETQYF. The chain recombines TRBV7-2 with TRBJ2-5; tentative D call: TRBD2 (6 bases). The CDR3 consists of 15 residues. Germline V lookup: CDR1 SGHTA, CDR2 FQGNSA. The germline V and J ends were trimmed by 1 base and 0 bases, with 9 bases remaining between them.

This chain links TRBV28 with TRBJ2-7, with 8 bases lining up with TRBD2. Germline V gives CDR1 MDHEN, CDR2 SYDVKM. V dropped 5 bases and J dropped 3; count of bases not matched to a gene: 6. CDR3 size: 14 residues. CDR3 amino acids: CASSRAGANYEQYF. CDR3 nucleotides: TGTGCCAGCAGTCGAGCGGGAGCAAACTACGAGCAGTACTTC.

The J gene is TRBJ2-1, the V gene TRBV29-1; 12 positions match TRBD2. The CDR3 sequence is 14 residues long. In germline, CDR1 is SQVTM, CDR2 ANQGSEA. Unmatched junction bases numbered 2, after V lost 5 bases and J lost 3 bases. CDR3 sequence reads: CSVMTSGSYNEQFF. CDR3 nucleotides: TGCAGCGTTATGACTAGCGGGAGCTACAATGAGCAGTTCTTC.

The chain couples TRBV5-4 to TRBJ2-1; TRBD1 agrees at 9 bases. CDR1 and CDR2 (germline): SGHNT, YYREEE (reference sequence). V was clipped by 0 bases and J by 8 bases; unmatched bases: 6. The CDR3 totals 15 residues. The CDR3 bases are TGTGCCAGCAGCTTGGGGACAGGGGCCTGGGATGAGCAGTTCTTC. It yields the protein CASSLGTGAWDEQFF.

The chain couples TRBV21-1 to TRBJ1-6; the table's D call, TRBD1, was not checked against the DNA. TRBV21-1 is a documented pseudogene. There are 14 residues in the CDR3. The CDR3 loop is CASSPGQKDSPLHF. The CDR3 bases are TGTGCCAGCAGTCCGGGACAGAAGGATTCACCCCTCCACTTT.

This rearrangement joins TRBV5-4 to TRBJ1-2; 7 positions agree with TRBD1. CDR3 length: 14 amino acids. CDR1 is SGHNT, CDR2 YYREEE, per germline (reference sequence). With V trimmed by 4 bases and J by 2 bases, 5 bases remained unmatched. This CDR3 is CASSAGQINYGYTF. DNA for the CDR3: TGTGCCAGCAGCGCGGGACAGATAAACTATGGCTACACCTTC.

V gene TRBV6-5 combines with J gene TRBJ1-1; D is perhaps TRBD1 (6 bases). V was clipped by 4 bases and J by 0 bases, with 12 bases between them. CDR1 and CDR2 from the germline V gene are MNHEY and SVGAGI. This CDR3 region has 15 residues. This CDR3 is CASSSMGHVNTEAFF. Here the CDR3 DNA reads TGTGCCAGCAGTTCTATGGGACACGTGAACACTGAAGCTTTCTTT.

The rearrangement uses TRBV19 and TRBJ1-4; 7 nucleotides align to TRBD1. The CDR3 is 14 residues long. In germline, CDR1 is LNHDA, CDR2 SQIVND (reference sequence). With 9 bases clipped from V and 7 bases from J, the junction kept 11 bases outside the gene matches. The CDR3 nucleotides read TGTGCCAGCTCCCTCAGACAGGGCAGTGAAAAACTGTTTTTT. Translated: CASSLRQGSEKLFF.

The J gene is TRBJ1-4, the V gene TRBV2, with TRBD1 matching 9 bases. CDR1 and CDR2 from the germline V gene are SNHLY and FYNNEI. Trimming cost V 3 bases and J 7 bases; bases outside gene matches: 6. The length of the CDR3 is 15 residues. CDR3 in amino acids: CASSESGQGAEKLFF. The CDR3 DNA reads as TGTGCCAGCAGTGAGTCGGGACAGGGAGCTGAAAAACTGTTTTTT.

The rearrangement links TRBV7-2 to TRBJ2-7, with D perhaps matching TRBD1 (5 bases). This CDR3 spans 13 amino acids. Deletions cut 5 bases from V and 7 bases from J, with 15 bases between. Germline assignment: CDR1 SGHTA and CDR2 FQGNSA. The CDR3 here is CASSPRRVTEQYF. Here the CDR3 DNA reads TGTGCCAGCAGCCCCCGCAGGGTAACAGAGCAGTACTTC. The complete variable domain, with remaining parts taken from reference TRBV7-2 and TRBJ2-7, reads GAGVSQSPSNKVTEKGKDVELRCDPISGHTALYWYRQSLGQGLEFLIYFQGNSAPDKSGLPSDRFSAERTGGSVSTLTIQRTQQEDSAVYLCASSPRRVTEQYFGPGTRLTVT.

The rearrangement joins TRBV7-2 to TRBJ2-5; 8 bases fit TRBD2. The J segment lost 9 bases and the V segment lost 3 bases, leaving 15 bases of the junction unmatched. This CDR3 is built from 16 residues. Germline V gives CDR1 SGHTA, CDR2 FQGNSA. CDR3 sequence reads: CASSFNGGLAGTAQYF. DNA for the CDR3: TGTGCCAGCAGCTTTAATGGTGGACTAGCTGGGACGGCCCAGTACTTC.